The T cell receptor (beta chain) under discussion was sequenced for a study of CD8+CD57+ T cells in acquired aplastic anemia. Study background: Mean DNA quantity obtained from sorted CD4+ and CD8+ cells was about 3 ug.

The V end was cut by 10 bases, the J end by 2 bases, with 8 bases between. CDR3 length equals 11 residues. The germline CDR1 and CDR2 sequences are SGHTA and FQGNSA. The use of genomic DNA as template underpinned the TCR beta VDJ and CDR3 profiling. TCRdb analysed the reads with MiXCR anew, one entry per CDR3 protein. Of roughly 160,000 distinct CDR3 sequences listed, around 50% are singletons. In patients chosen for sequencing, flow cytometry had shown CD8+CD57+ cell expansion. The cohort consisted entirely of patients having severe acquired aplastic anemia. At least ten counts were recorded for this clonotype.

This sequence was found in a human donor with aplastic anemia. The sequencing sample was made of sorted CD4+, CD8+, or CD8+CD57+ T cells (not recorded which) from PBMCs. The rearrangement joins TRBV7-2 to TRBJ2-5, with D hard to call. CDR3: CAMRSQETQYF. The CDR3 region has the DNA TGTGCCATGCGGAGTCAAGAGACCCAGTACTTC.